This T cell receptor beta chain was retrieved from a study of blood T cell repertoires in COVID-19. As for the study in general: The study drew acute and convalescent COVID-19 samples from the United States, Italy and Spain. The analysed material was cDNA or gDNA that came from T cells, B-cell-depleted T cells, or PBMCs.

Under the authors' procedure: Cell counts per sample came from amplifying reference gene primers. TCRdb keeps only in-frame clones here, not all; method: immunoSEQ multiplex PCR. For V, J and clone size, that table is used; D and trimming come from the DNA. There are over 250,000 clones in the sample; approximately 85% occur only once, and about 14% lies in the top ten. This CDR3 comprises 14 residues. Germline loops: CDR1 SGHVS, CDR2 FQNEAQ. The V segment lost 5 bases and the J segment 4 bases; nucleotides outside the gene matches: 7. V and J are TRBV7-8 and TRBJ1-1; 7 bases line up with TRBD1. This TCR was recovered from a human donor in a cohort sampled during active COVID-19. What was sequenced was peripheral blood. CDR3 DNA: TGTGCCAGCAGCCCAGACAGGGCTATCACTGAAGCTTTCTTT. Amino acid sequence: CASSPDRAITEAFF.